This is a list of T cell receptor beta chains from one sample in a study of shared clonotypes between healthy human individuals. Sequencing used immunoSEQ multiplex PCR; TCRdb keeps in-frame clones, though not all of them. The sample lists some 2,000,000 clones, 90% to 97% occurring once. Input material: naive CD4+ T cells sorted from blood. These receptors all come from a man between 18 and 29 years old in good health. Both conserved end residues are part of each CDR3. D genes are given only for firm matches. The size entry is marked missing in some rows and otherwise reads once, few, many or a size class.

NA | TRBJ1-3 | TRBV7-5 | once | TGTGCCAGAAAGTGGCCCCGAAGGGACACCATATATTTT | CARKWPRRDTIYF
TRBD1 | TRBJ1-2 | TRBV6-6 | NA | TGTGCCAGCAGTTACAGGGACAGCTATGGCTACACCTTC | CASSYRDSYGYTF
NA | TRBJ1-6 | TRBV14 | NA | TGTGCCAGCAGCCAAGAGGGGGATTCACCCCTCCACTTT | CASSQEGDSPLHF
TRBD1 | TRBJ2-2 | TRBV5-1 | NA | TGCGCCAGCAGCTTAGGGACAGGGCGTAGCACCGGGGAGCTGTTTTTT | CASSLGTGRSTGELFF
NA | TRBJ1-6 | TRBV5-4 | NA | TGTGCCAGCAGCTTGGCGACACGAGCTCAGGGTAATTCACCCCTCCACTTT | CASSLATRAQGNSPLHF
NA | TRBJ2-2 | TRBV25-1 | NA | TGTGCCAGCAGTGCAGTAAACACCGGGGAGCTGTTTTTT | CASSAVNTGELFF
NA | TRBJ2-1 | TRBV29-1 | NA | TGCAGCGTTGATAGGGATTCCTACAATGAGCAGTTCTTC | CSVDRDSYNEQFF
NA | TRBJ2-2 | TRBV19 | NA | TGTGCCAGTAGTGTCACAGGTCACGGGGAGCTGTTTTTT | CASSVTGHGELFF
NA | TRBJ1-1 | TRBV2 | once | TGTGCCAGCAGTGAACGGGTGATGAACACTGAAGCTTTCTTT | CASSERVMNTEAFF
NA | TRBJ2-1 | TRBV28 | once | TGTGCCAGTTGGACCAGGGTTGGGAATGAGCAGTTCTTC | CASWTRVGNEQFF
NA | TRBJ2-2 | TRBV28 | NA | TGTGCCAGCAGTTTATCAGGAGGGGGTAAAACAGGGGAGCTGTTTTTT | CASSLSGGGKTGELFF
TRBD2 | TRBJ2-3 | TRBV2 | NA | TGTGCCAGCCGCGGGGGGCTGAGCACAGATACGCAGTATTTT | CASRGGLSTDTQYF
TRBD1 | TRBJ1-2 | TRBV27 | NA | TGTGCCAGCAGTCCTGGCCTCAACCCGGGACAGCCTTGGGATGGCTACACCTTC | CASSPGLNPGQPWDGYTF
NA | TRBJ1-1 | TRBV21-1 | NA | TGTGCCAGCAGCAAAGCGCCGACTGCAATATCTGAAGCTTTCTTT | CASSKAPTAISEAFF
NA | TRBJ2-5 | TRBV11-2 | NA | TGTGCCAGCAGCTTAGGTAGCAGGGGAAGGGAGACCCAGTACTTC | CASSLGSRGRETQYF
NA | TRBJ1-5 | TRBV12-5 | NA | TGTGCTAGTGGTTTGGATCCCGGTCAGCCCCAGCATTTT | CASGLDPGQPQHF
NA | TRBJ1-1 | TRBV4-1 | NA | TGCGCCAGCAGCCAAGTTTCCGTGGTGAACACTGAAGCTTTCTTT | CASSQVSVVNTEAFF
NA | TRBJ1-3 | TRBV11-2 | NA | TGTGCCAGCAGCTTTAAGCCGACATCCAGCTCTGGAAACACCATATATTTT | CASSFKPTSSSGNTIYF
NA | TRBJ2-4 | TRBV9 | NA | TGTGCCAGCAGCGTAGACGAGAGTCGAAGTCAGTACTTC | CASSVDESRSQYF
TRBD1 | TRBJ1-6 | TRBV7-2 | NA | TGTGCCAGCAGCCCAGAAGGACAGGGGGTTTCACCCCTCCACTTT | CASSPEGQGVSPLHF
NA | TRBJ1-4 | TRBV7-9 | NA | TGTGCCAGCAGCTTAGACAGGTTTAATGAAAAACTGTTTTTT | CASSLDRFNEKLFF
NA | TRBJ2-2 | TRBV16 | NA | TGTGCCAGCAGCCTACAGGGCGCGAACACCGGGGAGCTGTTTTTT | CASSLQGANTGELFF
NA | TRBJ2-1 | TRBV10-1 | few | TGCGCCAGCAGTGAGAATGCGTCGCCCAGGTACAATGAGCAGTTCTTC | CASSENASPRYNEQFF
NA | TRBJ2-3 | TRBV19 | few | TGTGCCAGTAAGGGGGGGTCAGGCGGCACAGATACGCAGTATTTT | CASKGGSGGTDTQYF
NA | TRBJ2-7 | TRBV6-5 | NA | TGTGCCAGCAGTTACACACGGGGCTCCTACGAGCAGTACTTC | CASSYTRGSYEQYF
NA | TRBJ2-7 | TRBV7-9 | NA | TGTGCCAGCAGCTACCGCAGGGACCGGAAAGACGAGCAGTACTTC | CASSYRRDRKDEQYF
NA | TRBJ1-4 | TRBV6-5 | NA | TGTGCCAGCAGTTACGGACAGATGACTAATGAAAAACTGTTTTTT | CASSYGQMTNEKLFF
NA | TRBJ1-6 | TRBV27 | NA | TGTGCCAGCAGTATAATAAATTCACCCCTCCACTTT | CASSIINSPLHF